This is a list of T cell receptor beta chains from one sample in a study of CD8+ T cells in alopecia areata. Using immunoSEQ multiplex PCR, the repertoire was profiled, and TCRdb retains in-frame clones only, with some absent. The table includes approximately 280,000 clones, 58% detected once. The starting material was CD4+ T cells sorted from blood, obtained at week 24, from a patient treated with tofacitinib. These receptors were obtained from a human donor with alopecia areata. Each CDR3 is given without its conserved first and last residue. The order of the fields is V gene, clone size, CDR3 protein. Rows give clone size only sometimes, using once, few, many, or a class for an expanded clone.

>TRBV7-9|once
ASRPGAAQKQGSDEQY
>TRBV7-2|-
ASSPPGGLAGGGTQY
>TRBV30|once
AWSGQGGPLH
>TRBV30|-
AWKTGGPETQY
>TRBV5-1|few
ASSFDRVGETQY
>TRBV29-1|few
SVEGRGANYGYT
>TRBV7-9|few
ASSPGTYGYT
>TRBV7-6|-
ASSLEGFSDTQY
>TRBV30|-
AWSYVRESPLH
>TRBV28|few
ASSGGEQY
>TRBV10-3|few
ATVGQGTSTDTQY
>TRBV29-1|-
SVRQGDGQY
>TRBV6-5|-
ASSPGLAGYT
>TRBV7-2|-
ASSLGADPWTETQY
>TRBV4-2|-
ASSQERQGSPETQY
>TRBV28|-
ASSFPGTGRYEQY
>TRBV5-1|-
ASSLGQGGTDTQY
>TRBV7-2|-
ASSLSAAANYGYT
>TRBV6-5|few
ASSRPQETQY
>TRBV29-1|-
SVEVGGVTEAF
>TRBV5-4|-
ASTPRGENSPLH